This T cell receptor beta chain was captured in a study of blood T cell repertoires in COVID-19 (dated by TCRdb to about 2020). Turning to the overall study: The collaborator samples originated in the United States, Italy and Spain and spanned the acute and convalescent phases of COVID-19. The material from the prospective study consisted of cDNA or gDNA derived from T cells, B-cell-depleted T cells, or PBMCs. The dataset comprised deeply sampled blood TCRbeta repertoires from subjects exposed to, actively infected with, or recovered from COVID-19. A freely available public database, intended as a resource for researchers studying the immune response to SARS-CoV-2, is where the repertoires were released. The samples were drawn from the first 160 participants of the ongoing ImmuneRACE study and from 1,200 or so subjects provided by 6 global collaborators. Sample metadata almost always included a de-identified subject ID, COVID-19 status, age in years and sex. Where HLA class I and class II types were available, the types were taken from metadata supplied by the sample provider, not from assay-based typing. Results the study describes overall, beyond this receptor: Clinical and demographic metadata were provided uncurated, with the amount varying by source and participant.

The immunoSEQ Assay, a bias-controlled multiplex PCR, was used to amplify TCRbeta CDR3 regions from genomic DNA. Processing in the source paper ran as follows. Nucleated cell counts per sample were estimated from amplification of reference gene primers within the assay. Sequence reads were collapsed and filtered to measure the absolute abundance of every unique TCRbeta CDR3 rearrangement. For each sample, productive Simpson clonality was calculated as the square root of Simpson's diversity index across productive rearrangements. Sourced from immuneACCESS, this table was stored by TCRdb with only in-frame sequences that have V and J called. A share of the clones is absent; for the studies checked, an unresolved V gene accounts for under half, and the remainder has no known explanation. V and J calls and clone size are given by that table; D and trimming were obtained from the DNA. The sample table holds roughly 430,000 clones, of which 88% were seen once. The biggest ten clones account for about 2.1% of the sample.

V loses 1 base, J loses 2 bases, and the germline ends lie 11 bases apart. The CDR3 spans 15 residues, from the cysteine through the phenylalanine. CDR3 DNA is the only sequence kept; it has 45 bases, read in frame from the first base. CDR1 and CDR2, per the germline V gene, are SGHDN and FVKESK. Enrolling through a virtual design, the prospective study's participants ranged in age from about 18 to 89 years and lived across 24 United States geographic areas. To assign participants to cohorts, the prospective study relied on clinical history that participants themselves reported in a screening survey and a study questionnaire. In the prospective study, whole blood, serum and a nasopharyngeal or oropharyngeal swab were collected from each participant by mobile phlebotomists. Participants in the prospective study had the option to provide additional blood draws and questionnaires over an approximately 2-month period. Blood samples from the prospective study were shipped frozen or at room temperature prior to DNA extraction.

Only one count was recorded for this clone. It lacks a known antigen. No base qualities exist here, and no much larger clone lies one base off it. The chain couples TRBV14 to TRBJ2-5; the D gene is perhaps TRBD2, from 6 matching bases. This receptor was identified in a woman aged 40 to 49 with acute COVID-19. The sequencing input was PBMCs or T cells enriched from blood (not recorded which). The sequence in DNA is TGTGCCAGCAGCCAAGGGGGGAGGAAACAAGAGACCCAGTACTTC. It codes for CASSQGGRKQETQYF.